The 9 T cell receptor beta chains reported below all come from one sample, sequenced in a study of blood T cell repertoires in COVID-19. Repertoires were generated with immunoSEQ multiplex PCR, while TCRdb's copy carries only in-frame clones and drops some. This table holds roughly 110,000 clones, around 83% found once. Sample: peripheral blood. Receptors originate from a woman between 55 and 75 years old with COVID-19, enrolled during active disease.

The chain joins TRBV24-1 to TRBJ1-1; a possible D gene is TRBD1 (5 bases). Germline assignment: CDR1 KGHDR and CDR2 SFDVKD. This CDR3 is 14 amino acids long. V was pared by 7 bases and J by 4 bases, with 15 bases between. The CDR3, as DNA: TGTGCCACCAGCGTTGGTGGAGGGGCCACTGAAGCTTTCTTT. Translated, it gives CATSVGGGATEAFF.

The V and J genes are TRBV24-1 and TRBJ2-3; TRBD2 is a possible D gene (6 bases). Germline V gene sequence: CDR1 KGHDR, CDR2 SFDVKD. V was trimmed by 4 bases and J by 5 bases, leaving 12 bases between them. CDR3 length equals 14 residues. As DNA, the CDR3 is TGTGCCACCAGTGAGACCCTGGGACTAGATACGCAGTATTTT. This codes for CATSETLGLDTQYF.

This rearrangement joins TRBV28 to TRBJ1-6; the D is unclear. Trimming stripped 10 bases from V and 0 bases from J, with 10 bases between. The germline CDR1 and CDR2 sequences are MDHEN and SYDVKM. CDR3 length equals 14 residues. The CDR3 coding sequence is TGTGCCACAGGTTCCAGCTCCTATAATTCACCCCTCCACTTT. Protein sequence: CATGSSSYNSPLHF.

This chain connects TRBV19 to TRBJ1-4, with D hard to call. Germline V gene data show CDR1 as LNHDA and CDR2 as SQIVND (reference sequence). The CDR3 loop spans 14 amino acids. Trimming shortened V by 6 bases and J by 6 bases, and 14 bases separated the two germline ends. For the CDR3, the DNA is TGTGCCAGTAGCCCGTATGCGGGAGATGAAAAACTGTTTTTT. This translates into CASSPYAGDEKLFF.

The chain is built from TRBV15 and TRBJ1-1, with a possible D match to TRBD1 (5 bases). The length of the CDR3 is 15 residues. Germline V CDR1 and CDR2: LNHNV, YYDKDF (reference sequence). Trimming pared 0 bases from V and 9 bases from J, leaving 17 bases between. Here the CDR3 DNA reads TGTGCCACCAGCAGAGATCGGTCACAGGAGGGGAAAGCTTTCTTT. It codes for CATSRDRSQEGKAFF.

This chain uses TRBV3-1 (or the pseudogene TRBV3-2) with TRBJ1-6, with TRBD1 matching over 7 bases. V shed 8 bases and J 7 bases; nucleotides not matched to a gene: 8. Germline V gene data show CDR1 as LGHDT and CDR2 as YNNKEL (reference sequence). This CDR3 has 14 amino acids. The CDR3 DNA reads TGTGCCAGCTCGAACAGGGGATCGAATTCACCCCTCCACTTT. Translation gives CASSNRGSNSPLHF.

The V call is TRBV18, the J call TRBJ2-2; D gene uncertain. V was shortened by 3 bases and J by 1 base, with 9 bases between the two germline ends. The V gene's germline CDR1 is KGHSH and CDR2 LQKENI. This CDR3 spans 15 amino acids. CDR3 sequence reads: CASSPLDGNTGELFF. In nucleotides, the CDR3 is TGTGCCAGCTCACCCTTAGATGGGAACACCGGGGAGCTGTTTTTT.

The genes are TRBV15 and TRBJ1-4; D remains ambiguous. Trimming removed 3 bases from V and 8 bases from J, with 7 bases in between. CDR3 length: 12 amino acids. Germline CDR1 reads LNHNV; CDR2 reads YYDKDF (reference sequence). For the CDR3, the DNA is TGTGCCACCAGCAGGCTATCGGAAAAACTGTTTTTT. As protein: CATSRLSEKLFF. The full variable domain, its missing parts supplied by reference TRBV15 and TRBJ1-4, is DAMVIQNPRYQVTQFGKPVTLSCSQTLNHNVMYWYQQKSSQAPKLLFHYYDKDFNNEADTPDNFQSRRPNTSFCFLDIRSPGLGDTAMYLCATSRLSEKLFFGSGTQLSVL.

V gene TRBV18 combines with J gene TRBJ1-5; 8 nucleotides agree with TRBD1. Looked up from germline, CDR1 is KGHSH and CDR2 is LQKENI. The junction had 10 bases not matched to a gene; V was cut back by 3 bases and J by 6 bases. This CDR3 has 16 amino acids. This CDR3 is CASSPETGAGGQPQHF. CDR3 in DNA: TGTGCCAGCTCACCCGAGACAGGGGCAGGAGGTCAGCCCCAGCATTTT.